Below are 25 T cell receptor beta chains sequenced from a single sample in a study of T-cell reconstitution after alpha-beta-depleted transplantation in children. Unique molecular identifiers featured in how the TCRbeta library was prepared. From the PCR reads, TCRdb called clonotypes with MiXCR, one entry per CDR3 protein. The sample holds about 1,000,000 distinct CDR3 sequences, 25% to 30% seen once. The sample here was PBMCs, mostly from graft donor cells, taken 360 days after TCRalphabeta/CD19-depleted stem cell transplant. These receptor sequences come from a boy in the first two years of life who had a stem cell transplant for SCID, so the T cells may come from the graft donor.

The gene calls are TRBV9 and TRBJ2-7, with D tentatively TRBD2 (5 bases). CDR3 size: 14 residues. Germline CDR1 is SGDLS and CDR2 is YYNGEE. V lost 0 bases, J lost 4 bases, and 11 bases lay in between. CDR3 DNA: TGTGCCAGCAGCGTAGCTACGGGGAGTTACGAGCAGTACTTC. Translating gives CASSVATGSYEQYF.

The chain carries TRBV7-3 and TRBJ2-5; no clear D. V shed 5 bases and J shed 0 bases, with 10 bases lying between them. CDR1 is SGHTA and CDR2 is FQGTGA in the germline V gene. There are 14 residues in the CDR3. DNA for the CDR3: TGTGCCAGCAGCCCATATGGGTACCAAGAGACCCAGTACTTC. Translated, it gives CASSPYGYQETQYF.

This clonotype was observed a handful of times. The CDR3 DNA follows: TGCAGTGCTAGTTCGTTCGTGGGTACGCAGTATTTT. Its translation: CSASSFVGTQYF. This chain links TRBV20-1 with TRBJ2-3; D is uncertain. This CDR3 is 12 amino acids long. The V and J ends lost 3 bases and 8 bases respectively, with 12 bases between them. Germline CDR1 and CDR2: DFQATT and SNEGSKA (reference sequence).

The V gene is TRBV5-1, the J gene TRBJ1-4; no definite D call. From germline, CDR1 is SGHRS and CDR2 YFSETQ. The CDR3 totals 17 residues. V lost 0 bases and J 6 bases, leaving 18 bases between the germline ends. CDR3 nucleotides: TGCGCCAGCAGCTTGGGACCTAGGACGGCAGGTGATGAAAAACTGTTTTTT. It yields the protein CASSLGPRTAGDEKLFF.

This clonotype has only a few counts. The genes are TRBV28 and TRBJ1-2; no reliable D call. The CDR3 consists of 14 residues. Trimming cost V 5 bases and J 8 bases, with 18 bases left between them. Germline CDR1 and CDR2: MDHEN and SYDVKM. CDR3 protein: CASSPQKGRQGYTF. In DNA form, the CDR3 reads TGTGCCAGCAGTCCCCAGAAAGGGCGTCAGGGCTACACCTTC.

This clonotype came up a few times. The chain joins TRBV20-1 to TRBJ1-5; D is undetermined. Germline V gene sequence: CDR1 DFQATT, CDR2 SNEGSKA (reference sequence). The CDR3 sequence is 14 residues long. V lost 3 bases and J 0 bases, leaving 9 bases between the germline ends. This CDR3 is CSARWADSNQPQHF. The CDR3, as DNA: TGCAGTGCTAGGTGGGCAGATAGCAATCAGCCCCAGCATTTT.

Only a few counts were recorded for this clonotype. V and J are TRBV7-8 and TRBJ1-5; D is unresolved. Germline values: CDR1 SGHVS, CDR2 FQNEAQ. The ends were cut back, 2 bases at V and 7 bases at J, with 12 bases in the middle. The CDR3 is 14 residues long. The CDR3 here is CASSLWWYNQPQHF. CDR3 sequence (DNA): TGTGCCAGCAGCTTATGGTGGTACAACCAGCCCCAGCATTTT.

The table lists this clonotype with a count of one. The chain links TRBV24-1 to TRBJ2-7; tentatively, D is TRBD1 (5 bases). V was clipped by 7 bases and J by 2 bases, with 23 bases between them. Per the germline V gene, CDR1 is KGHDR and CDR2 is SFDVKD. The CDR3 is 17 amino acids. The CDR3 reads CATRQTEGETNTYEQYF. The CDR3 nucleotides read TGTGCCACCAGGCAGACAGAAGGAGAGACCAATACCTACGAGCAGTACTTC.

CDR3: CASSPRGLLNTEAFF. In DNA, the CDR3 is TGTGCCAGCTCACCCAGGGGGCTCTTGAACACTGAAGCTTTCTTT. The chain joins TRBV18 to TRBJ1-1; TRBD1 matches at 8 bases. Losses at the gene ends were 3 bases for V and 0 bases for J; bases not matched to a gene: 3. The germline CDR1 and CDR2 sequences are KGHSH and LQKENI. The CDR3 has 15 amino acids.

V and J are TRBV5-5 and TRBJ1-2; TRBD1 might be the D (5 bases). The CDR3 loop spans 14 amino acids. Trimming took off 5 bases at V and 1 base at J, with 12 bases between the two ends. Germline V gene lookup returns CDR1 SGHKS and CDR2 YYEKEE (reference sequence). For the CDR3, the DNA is TGTGCCAGCAGTCGATCGGGGGGTAACTATGGCTACACCTTC. Translated, it gives CASSRSGGNYGYTF.

This clonotype was observed a few times. The rearrangement joins TRBV4-3 to TRBJ2-7, with D possibly matching TRBD1 (5 bases). Germline assignment: CDR1 LGHNA and CDR2 YSLEER. This CDR3 contains 15 residues. Trimming cost V 0 bases and J 4 bases, with 13 bases left between them. CDR3 residues: CASSQERQGWYEQYF. In DNA, the CDR3 is TGCGCCAGCAGCCAAGAACGTCAGGGATGGTACGAGCAGTACTTC.

The chain employs TRBV4-1 and TRBJ1-5; tentatively, D is TRBD1 (6 bases). Germline CDR1 and CDR2: MGHRA and YSYEKL. The V end was cut by 0 bases, the J end by 8 bases, with 20 bases between. The CDR3 length is 17 residues. The DNA for the CDR3 is TGCGCCAGCAGCCAAGATACTGAGACAGGTTTTCTGGAGCCCCAGCATTTT. Translation gives CASSQDTETGFLEPQHF.

As regards this clonotype: A junction end diverges from the germline sequence, so it may reflect a read error. V usage is TRBV5-1 and J usage is TRBJ2-1; 11 nucleotides line up with TRBD2. This CDR3 comprises 14 residues. The germline V gene encodes CDR1 SGHRS and CDR2 YFSETQ. CDR3 DNA: TGCGCCAGCAGGGCGACTAGCGGGGTCAATGAGCAGTTCTTT. Protein sequence: CASRATSGVNEQFF.

The table lists this clonotype with a few counts. CDR3 residues: CASSLEAGMLGNTIYF. The CDR3 nucleotides are TGTGCCAGCAGCTTAGAGGCAGGGATGCTTGGAAACACCATATATTTT. V gene TRBV11-2 combines with J gene TRBJ1-3, with a possible D match to TRBD1 (5 bases). Trimming cost V 0 bases and J 3 bases, with 12 bases left between them. CDR3 size: 16 residues. The germline CDR1 and CDR2 sequences are SGHAT and FQNNGV.

V is TRBV12-3 or TRBV12-4 and J is TRBJ1-3; D call uncertain. CDR3 length equals 12 residues. Trimming pared 7 bases from V and 5 bases from J, leaving 9 bases between. The CDR3 sequence is CASTPNRNTIYF. The CDR3 coding sequence is TGTGCCAGCACCCCTAACCGAAACACCATATATTTT.

This chain connects TRBV4-1 to TRBJ2-1; D is perhaps TRBD1 or TRBD2 (6 bases each). Trimming shortened V by 2 bases and J by 1 base, and 18 bases separated the two germline ends. Germline-derived CDR1 and CDR2 are MGHRA and YSYEKL. The CDR3 is 18 amino acids. CDR3 residues: CASSQTFPRGTSYNEQFF. The DNA for the CDR3 is TGCGCCAGCAGCCAAACTTTCCCTAGGGGGACTTCCTACAATGAGCAGTTCTTC.

This clonotype appeared a few times. This sequence joins TRBV12-3 or TRBV12-4 and TRBJ2-5, with 7 bases aligning to TRBD2. Unmatched junction bases numbered 8, after V lost 6 bases and J lost 4 bases. The CDR3 runs 14 residues. CDR3 sequence: CASSSGRRGETQYF. As DNA, the CDR3 is TGTGCCAGCAGCTCCGGGAGGCGGGGAGAGACCCAGTACTTC.

J is TRBJ2-5 and V is TRBV4-1, with D perhaps being TRBD1 or TRBD2 (5 bases each). Germline CDR1 and CDR2: MGHRA and YSYEKL. Trimming removed 3 bases at V and 4 bases at J, with 18 bases between. The CDR3 totals 16 residues. The CDR3 protein is CASSHAGTKRGETQYF. DNA of the CDR3: TGCGCCAGCAGCCATGCCGGGACGAAGAGAGGAGAGACCCAGTACTTC.

V is TRBV12-3 or TRBV12-4 and J is TRBJ2-7, with 7 bases lining up with TRBD1. J lost 1 base, V lost 2 bases, and 5 bases had no gene match. The CDR3 consists of 15 residues. The CDR3 sequence: CASSLMGQPSYEQYF. The CDR3 DNA reads TGTGCCAGCAGTTTAATGGGACAGCCATCCTACGAGCAGTACTTC.

The CDR3 protein is CASSHDNRFSNGYTF. As DNA, the CDR3 is TGTGCCAGCAGCCATGATAACAGGTTCTCAAATGGCTACACCTTC. The V gene is TRBV5-5, the J gene TRBJ1-2; a possible D gene is TRBD1 (5 bases). Germline loops: CDR1 SGHKS, CDR2 YYEKEE (reference sequence). The CDR3 length is 15 residues. V was clipped by 4 bases and J by 6 bases, with 19 bases between them.

The chain employs TRBV6-2 or TRBV6-3 and TRBJ2-1; D gene uncertain. The CDR3 is made up of 13 amino acids. CDR1 and CDR2 (germline): MNHEY, SVGEGT. Trimming cost V 5 bases and J 6 bases, with 11 bases left between them. CDR3 residues: CASSHARSNEQFF. The CDR3 region has the DNA TGTGCCAGCAGTCACGCGAGGTCCAATGAGCAGTTCTTC.

This chain links TRBV12-3 or TRBV12-4 with TRBJ2-5; 13 bases align to TRBD2. The CDR3 loop spans 16 amino acids. V lost 6 bases and J lost 8; bases outside the gene matches: 12. In DNA, the CDR3 is TGTGCCAGCAGACCTCCCACTAGCGGGGGGGCCAATACCCAGTACTTC. It specifies CASRPPTSGGANTQYF.

This chain joins TRBV28 and TRBJ1-1; 9 positions match TRBD1. Germline CDR1 MDHEN, CDR2 SYDVKM. The CDR3 extends over 15 amino acids. J lost 4 bases, V lost 2 bases, and 5 bases had no gene match. The CDR3, as DNA: TGTGCCAGCAGTTTAACAGGGGGCTGGGGCACTGAAGCTTTCTTT. Residues: CASSLTGGWGTEAFF.

The J gene is TRBJ1-1, the V gene TRBV7-2; weak D call: TRBD1 (5 bases). CDR3 length: 14 residues. Germline V gene data show CDR1 as SGHTA and CDR2 as FQGNSA. With 4 bases removed from V and 4 bases from J, the gap between germline ends came to 13 bases. The CDR3 spells CASSSAGVVTEAFF. In DNA form, the CDR3 reads TGTGCCAGCAGCTCTGCGGGGGTAGTCACTGAAGCTTTCTTT.

This clonotype was seen at least ten times. The CDR3 DNA reads as TGCGCCAGCAGCTTGGGGGGATACAATCAGCCCCAGCATTTT. Protein: CASSLGGYNQPQHF. V usage is TRBV5-1 and J usage is TRBJ1-5; D is ambiguous. The V gene lost 0 bases and the J gene lost 3 bases, with 7 bases spanning the gap. Germline V gene data show CDR1 as SGHRS and CDR2 as YFSETQ. The CDR3 covers 14 residues.